The present T cell receptor (beta chain) was sequenced within a study of T-cell reconstitution after alpha-beta-depleted transplantation in children. Unique molecular identifiers featured in how the TCRbeta library was prepared. A single record per CDR3 protein comes from TCRdb applying MiXCR to the PCR reads. The data show about 610,000 distinct CDR3 sequences, with about 11% seen just once and around 4% held by the top ten. The CDR3 length is 14 residues. Trimming removed 6 bases at V and 6 bases at J, with 18 bases between. In germline, CDR1 is GTSNPN, CDR2 SVGIG (reference sequence). The sequence came from a human donor who donated a stem cell graft to a child with acute myeloid leukemia. This chain connects TRBV30 to TRBJ2-1, with D possibly TRBD2 on 5 matching bases. This specimen was PBMCs from the stem cell graft donor, taken from the stem cell graft. Here the CDR3 reads CACRFTRAINEQFF. CDR3 nucleotides: TGTGCCTGCCGCTTTACGAGGGCCATCAATGAGCAGTTCTTC.